What follows are 10 T cell receptor beta chains derived from one specimen sequenced in a study of OX40 agonist ivuxolimab in advanced cancers. Profiling relied on immunoSEQ multiplex PCR, and the TCRdb table lists in-frame clones only, not all of them. The data show about 67,000 clones, approximately 80% seen once. Sequences were derived from CD4+ or CD8+ T cells sorted from blood, sampled in a trial of the OX40 agonist ivuxolimab. These receptors all stem from an adult with an advanced solid tumor such as melanoma, head and neck, liver or kidney cancer.

The genes are TRBV6-5 and TRBJ2-7; tentatively, D is TRBD2 (7 bases). From germline, CDR1 is MNHEY and CDR2 SVGAGI. The V end was cut by 0 bases, the J end by 7 bases, with 13 bases between. This CDR3 has 14 amino acids. This CDR3 is CASSYSGGREEQYF. The CDR3 DNA follows: TGTGCCAGCAGTTACTCGGGGGGGCGAGAGGAGCAGTACTTC.

V is TRBV19 and J is TRBJ1-5; 7 bases map to TRBD1. The CDR3 contains 14 residues. The J segment lost 6 bases and the V segment lost 9 bases, leaving 11 bases of the junction unmatched. Germline CDR1 is LNHDA and CDR2 is SQIVND (reference sequence). The CDR3 sequence: CASRDRVGSQPQHF. In DNA, the CDR3 is TGTGCCAGCCGAGACAGGGTCGGGAGTCAGCCCCAGCATTTT.

This sequence joins TRBV11-3 and TRBJ2-6; no clear D gene. CDR1 and CDR2 (germline): SGHNT, YENEEA. This CDR3 has 15 residues. With 5 bases removed from V and 0 bases from J, the gap between germline ends came to 8 bases. CDR3 protein: CASSNGRSGANVLTF. The CDR3 DNA reads TGTGCCAGCAGCAATGGACGCTCTGGGGCCAACGTCCTGACTTTC.

This chain connects TRBV28 to TRBJ2-7; D perhaps matches TRBD2 (6 bases). The germline V gene has CDR1 MDHEN and CDR2 SYDVKM. The CDR3 runs 16 residues. V was shortened by 5 bases and J by 5 bases, with 22 bases between the two germline ends. CDR3 in DNA: TGTGCCAGCAGTCTCAGACTTAGCGGAATCCTCAACGAGCAGTACTTC. Its translation is CASSLRLSGILNEQYF.

The chain employs TRBV28 and TRBJ1-6; 9 nucleotides match TRBD1. Germline V gene data show CDR1 as MDHEN and CDR2 as SYDVKM. Unmatched junction bases numbered 6, after V lost 4 bases and J lost 8 bases. This CDR3 region has 15 residues. The CDR3 region is CASSSTGTGYSPLHF. The DNA for the CDR3 is TGTGCCAGCAGTTCTACCGGGACAGGGTATTCACCCCTCCACTTT.

This clone was counted once. The chain uses TRBV27 and TRBJ2-1, with a possible D match to TRBD1 (5 bases). CDR3 size: 12 residues. Germline loops: CDR1 MNHEY, CDR2 SMNVEV (reference sequence). V lost 5 bases, J lost 10 bases, and 12 bases lay in between. For the CDR3, the DNA is TGTGCCAGCAGTCCTTTTCGGACAGAGCAGTTCTTC. It specifies CASSPFRTEQFF.

This sequence joins TRBV19 and TRBJ1-3, with TRBD1 matching over 7 bases. The CDR3 runs to 14 residues. Germline V gene lookup returns CDR1 LNHDA and CDR2 SQIVND (reference sequence). The trim removed 6 bases at V and 2 bases at J, leaving 4 bases unmatched. DNA for the CDR3: TGTGCCAGTAGAAAAACAGGGGCTGGAAACACCATATATTTT. Its translation: CASRKTGAGNTIYF.

The rearrangement uses TRBV7-2 and TRBJ2-6, with 10 bases aligning to TRBD1. The germline CDR1 and CDR2 sequences are SGHTA and FQGNSA. The V and J ends lost 4 bases and 4 bases, in that order; junction bases with no gene match: 7. CDR3 length equals 17 residues. The CDR3 DNA reads TGTGCCAGCAGCTCTAGAGGGACAGGGGCCGGGGCCAACGTCCTGACTTTC. The encoded protein is CASSSRGTGAGANVLTF.

The chain has TRBV5-1 and TRBJ2-3; TRBD2 agrees at 8 bases. The V gene's germline CDR1 is SGHRS and CDR2 YFSETQ. Germline trimming cut 4 bases from V and 0 bases from J; bases unmatched to any gene: 4. The CDR3 runs 15 residues. CDR3 sequence reads: CASSHSGTSTDTQYF. CDR3 bases: TGCGCCAGCAGCCATAGCGGGACCAGCACAGATACGCAGTATTTT.

This clone was seen only a few times. The chain combines TRBV19 with TRBJ1-3; the D is unclear. Trimming took off 4 bases at V and 0 bases at J, with 13 bases between the two ends. CDR3 size: 16 residues. The germline gives CDR1 LNHDA, CDR2 SQIVND (reference sequence). Here the CDR3 DNA reads TGTGCCAGTAGTAAATCGAATCCACCCTCTGGAAACACCATATATTTT. This gives the protein CASSKSNPPSGNTIYF.